The rows below give T cell receptor beta chains drawn from one sample of a study of blood T cell repertoires in COVID-19. This table comes from immunoSEQ multiplex PCR, and its TCRdb copy is limited to in-frame clones, with some not included. Of around 290,000 clones in the sample, approximately 86% were seen once. The specimen was peripheral blood. The receptors here all came from a woman aged 70-85 years with COVID-19, enrolled during active disease. CDR3s include the opening cysteine and the closing phenylalanine or tryptophan. A D gene is named only where the DNA matches it firmly. Part of the rows lack a size; the others show once, few, many or a class for expanded clones.

TRBJ2-7 | TRBV5-1 | - | - | 16 | TGCGCCAGCAGCATACACCGGCCGGGACAAAACTACGAGCAGTACTTC | CASSIHRPGQNYEQYF
TRBJ2-7 | TRBV19 | TRBD1 | once | 15 | TGTGCCAGTAATCCTACGGGACAGGGCTCCTACGAGCAGTACTTC | CASNPTGQGSYEQYF
TRBJ1-2 | TRBV6-5 | TRBD1 | - | 14 | TGTGCCAGCAGTCGCACCGGGACAGGGGGTGGCTACACCTTC | CASSRTGTGGGYTF
TRBJ2-6 | TRBV2 | TRBD1 | few | 16 | TGTGCCAGCAGCTCTTCAACAGGGGCTGGGGCCAACGTCCTGACTTTC | CASSSSTGAGANVLTF
TRBJ1-2 | TRBV28 | - | - | 13 | TGTGCCAGCAGTTTAAGGGGTAACTATGGCTACACCTTC | CASSLRGNYGYTF
TRBJ1-2 | TRBV11-2 | - | - | 14 | TGTGCCAGCGGATTTACAGGTTACAACTATGGCTACACCTTC | CASGFTGYNYGYTF
TRBJ2-6 | TRBV27 | - | - | 14 | TGTGCCAGCAGTTTCTCGTCTGGGGCCAACGTCCTGACTTTC | CASSFSSGANVLTF
TRBJ2-3 | TRBV3-1/TRBV3-2 | TRBD2 | - | 16 | TGTGCCAGCAGCCACATAGCGGGGGCCGGCACAGATACGCAGTATTTT | CASSHIAGAGTDTQYF
TRBJ2-7 | TRBV7-9 | TRBD2 | - | 15 | TGTGCCAGCAGCCGCTCCGGGACTAGCGGTTACGAGCAGTACTTC | CASSRSGTSGYEQYF
TRBJ2-1 | TRBV4-1 | - | - | 12 | TGCGCCAGCAGCCAAACATACAATGAGCAGTTCTTC | CASSQTYNEQFF
TRBJ1-5 | TRBV6-5 | TRBD1 | - | 15 | TGTGCCAGCAAGCGGGAGGGGGCAGTAAATCAGCCCCAGCATTTT | CASKREGAVNQPQHF
TRBJ1-6 | TRBV5-6 | - | - | 15 | TGTGCCAGCAGCTTGGCCCCCGCGGGAAATTCACCCCTCCACTTT | CASSLAPAGNSPLHF
TRBJ1-3 | TRBV7-9 | TRBD1 | - | 17 | TGTGCCATTATCCCGACAGGGAATAGTGAATCTGGAAACACCATATATTTT | CAIIPTGNSESGNTIYF
TRBJ1-2 | TRBV19 | TRBD1 | - | 14 | TGTGCCAGTAGTAAGTTTCGGGACAGGGGAGGCTACACCTTC | CASSKFRDRGGYTF
TRBJ1-1 | TRBV18 | - | few | 14 | TGTGCCAGCTCACCAAGGCTAGGGAACACTGAAGCTTTCTTT | CASSPRLGNTEAFF
TRBJ1-2 | TRBV4-3 | - | - | 15 | TGCGCCAGCAGCCAAGGAGGAGGGAGCGCCTATGGCTACACCTTC | CASSQGGGSAYGYTF
TRBJ1-1 | TRBV9 | - | - | 14 | TGTGCCAGTAATAGGGGTTCGGTGAACACTGAAGCTTTCTTT | CASNRGSVNTEAFF
TRBJ1-1 | TRBV27 | - | - | 12 | TGTGCCAGCAGTTTCTGGCGGGGTGAAGCTTTCTTT | CASSFWRGEAFF
TRBJ2-3 | TRBV7-3 | TRBD1 | - | 15 | TGTGCCAGCAGCTTAGGTGGACAGGGCACAGATACGCAGTATTTT | CASSLGGQGTDTQYF
TRBJ2-5 | TRBV21-1 | - | - | 13 | TGTGCCAAGGCGAGGACAGGCAAAGAGACCCAGTACTTC | CAKARTGKETQYF
TRBJ2-2 | TRBV13 | TRBD2 | - | 15 | TGTGCCAGCAGCCCCCGGGGGGGGCCATCCGGGGAGCTGTTTTTT | CASSPRGGPSGELFF
TRBJ1-5 | TRBV6-5 | - | - | 15 | TGTGCCAGCGGACAGAACTTATATAGCAATCAGCCCCAGCATTTT | CASGQNLYSNQPQHF
TRBJ1-3 | TRBV11-3 | - | - | 14 | TGTGCCAGCAGCTCGGGGGTTGCCGGAAACACCATATATTTT | CASSSGVAGNTIYF
TRBJ1-5 | TRBV7-9 | - | - | 15 | TGTGCCAGCAGCTTAGGTGCGGGGGGAGGCCAGCCCCAGCATTTT | CASSLGAGGGQPQHF
TRBJ1-4 | TRBV4-1 | - | - | 15 | TGCGCCAGCAGCCAAGTCGGGGGTACTAATGAAAAACTGTTTTTT | CASSQVGGTNEKLFF
TRBJ1-1 | TRBV19 | - | - | 15 | TGTGCCAGTAGTAAGCGATCGACAGTGAACACTGAAGCTTTCTTT | CASSKRSTVNTEAFF
TRBJ2-1 | TRBV9 | TRBD2 | - | 15 | TGTGCCAGCAGCTTTACGAGCGGGGACTACAATGAGCAGTTCTTC | CASSFTSGDYNEQFF
TRBJ2-5 | TRBV7-2 | TRBD2 | - | 15 | TGTGCCAGCAACCCGGGACTAGGGGGTGGGGAGACCCAGTACTTC | CASNPGLGGGETQYF
TRBJ1-5 | TRBV9 | - | - | 13 | TGTGCCAGCAGCGTAGCAGGGGATCAGCCCCAGCATTTT | CASSVAGDQPQHF
TRBJ2-3 | TRBV4-3 | - | few | 16 | TGCGCCAGCAGCCAAGATCTTGCAGGGAGCACAGATACGCAGTATTTT | CASSQDLAGSTDTQYF
TRBJ2-5 | TRBV6-2/TRBV6-3 | TRBD2 | - | 18 | TGTGCCAGCAGTTATCCCGGGGTAGCGGGGGGTTTCCAAGAGACCCAGTACTTC | CASSYPGVAGGFQETQYF
TRBJ1-2 | TRBV6-5 | TRBD1 | - | 15 | TGTGCCAGCAGTCCTGACAGGGATGCTAACTATGGCTACACCTTC | CASSPDRDANYGYTF
TRBJ2-3 | TRBV19 | TRBD1 | - | 16 | TGTGCCAGTAGTCTCTCCGGACAGGGGGCGTCAGATACGCAGTATTTT | CASSLSGQGASDTQYF
TRBJ1-2 | TRBV12-5 | - | - | 18 | TGTGCTAGTGGTTTGGTAGGGCGGGGGATAAGTCCTAACTATGGCTACACCTTC | CASGLVGRGISPNYGYTF
TRBJ2-2 | TRBV5-8 | - | - | 12 | TGTGCCAGCAGCCCAGGTTGGAGGGAGCTGTTTTTT | CASSPGWRELFF
TRBJ1-5 | TRBV19 | - | - | 14 | TGTGCCAGTAGTTGGCAGCAGGGGAACCAGCCCCAGCATTTT | CASSWQQGNQPQHF
TRBJ2-1 | TRBV4-1 | TRBD2 | - | 19 | TGCGCCAGCAGCCCTACGGGACTAGCGGGGGGTCCGACCTACAATGAGCAGTTCTTC | CASSPTGLAGGPTYNEQFF
TRBJ2-5 | TRBV9 | TRBD1 | - | 15 | TGTGCCAGCAGCGCCTCCGGGACAGCCCAAGAGACCCAGTACTTC | CASSASGTAQETQYF
TRBJ2-2 | TRBV5-6 | TRBD2 | once | 17 | TGTGCCAGCAGCTTGCGCACTAGCGGGACGAACACCGGGGAGCTGTTTTTT | CASSLRTSGTNTGELFF